Below, one TCR beta chain is given with its context. The target antigen is unknown. The data derive from a study of OX40 agonist ivuxolimab in advanced cancers. Study details: In this cohort, patients received ivuxolimab, an agonistic anti-OX40 (CD134) antibody.

Sequenced by immunoSEQ multiplex PCR; TCRdb stores in-frame clones only, minus some. The sample carries 40,000 to 45,000 clones, around 90% recorded once. Anyone with autoimmune disease history or systemic immunosuppression was excluded. The CDR3 totals 15 residues. V was clipped by 5 bases and J by 2 bases, with 12 bases between them. Germline V gene data show CDR1 as MDHEN and CDR2 as SYDVKM. Overall study findings and caveats: Researchers report that CD8+ T cells had, on average, more expanded clones than CD4+.

The sequence derives from an adult with an advanced solid tumor such as melanoma, head and neck, liver or kidney cancer. The rearrangement joins TRBV28 to TRBJ1-4; D remains ambiguous. Sequencing used CD4+ or CD8+ T cells sorted from blood, obtained in a trial of the OX40 agonist ivuxolimab. The DNA of the CDR3 is TGTGCCAGCAGTCTCCTGGGTGGGACTAATGAAAAACTGTTTTTT. This encodes CASSLLGGTNEKLFF.